This paragraph covers one T cell receptor beta chain sequence. Its target is not known. The sample belongs to a study of blood T cells in healthy people across ages. General observations from the study: Naive and antigen-experienced cells could not be conclusively compared, given unsorted PBMCs. Among long-lived donors, naive CD4+ cells were more numerous and diversity higher than in aged donors. Among T cells, TCR beta diversity per million cells dropped roughly linearly as age rose.

Through a sample-barcoded 5' primer and a J-beta primer mix, a second PCR was run for roughly 7 to 11 cycles. TCRdb analysed the 5' RACE reads with MiXCR anew, one entry per CDR3 protein. The sample records about 580,000 distinct CDR3 sequences, 40% to 55% being singletons. The clonotype was recovered from a man older than 75 in good health. Sequencing was done on a sample of blood.

This CDR3 is CASKDAGGQSQYF. CDR3 DNA sequence: TGTGCCAGCAAAGATGCAGGGGGGCAATCCCAGTACTTC. The chain recombines TRBV6-5 with TRBJ2-5, with D maybe TRBD1 (7 bases). Germline V lookup: CDR1 MNHEY, CDR2 SVGAGI. The CDR3 contains 13 residues. V was clipped by 7 bases and J by 9 bases, with 18 bases between them.